Presented here are 14 T cell receptor beta chains from one specimen sequenced in a study of blood T cell repertoires in COVID-19. The repertoire was sequenced with immunoSEQ multiplex PCR; TCRdb's copy has only in-frame clones and lacks some. This sample has more than 300,000 clones, with approximately 82% found just once. The sample was peripheral blood. The receptors originated from a woman aged 45-59 years with acute or convalescent COVID-19.

The chain joins TRBV7-9 to TRBJ1-5; D remains ambiguous. CDR1 is SEHNR, CDR2 FQNEAQ, per germline (reference sequence). The CDR3 has 15 residues. The V and J ends lost 1 base and 3 bases respectively, with 10 bases between them. The CDR3 coding sequence is TGTGCCAGCAGCTTAGGCGGGTTTCTCAATCAGCCCCAGCATTTT. Translation: CASSLGGFLNQPQHF.

The chain couples TRBV7-2 to TRBJ2-3; the D is unclear. Germline V gives CDR1 SGHTA, CDR2 FQGNSA. CDR3 length: 13 residues. V lost 5 bases and J 2 bases, leaving 8 bases between the germline ends. This CDR3 is CASSPTYTDTQYF. The CDR3 bases are TGTGCCAGCAGCCCAACCTACACAGATACGCAGTATTTT.

The V and J genes are TRBV4-1 and TRBJ1-6, with unresolved D. V dropped 4 bases and J dropped 12 bases, with 10 bases sitting between them. The V gene's germline CDR1 is MGHRA and CDR2 YSYEKL. CDR3 length: 12 amino acids. This CDR3 reads CASSPPSGPLHF. CDR3 in DNA: TGCGCCAGCAGCCCTCCCTCAGGACCCCTCCACTTT.

The chain uses TRBV19 and TRBJ1-2; 8 bases match TRBD1. The CDR3 contains 15 residues. Trimming took 3 bases from V and 7 from J; bases not matched to a gene: 10. Germline CDR1 LNHDA, CDR2 SQIVND (reference sequence). The DNA for the CDR3 is TGTGCCAGTAGTATTAAGGACAGGGATTGGCGTGGCTACACCTTC. This translates into CASSIKDRDWRGYTF.

J is TRBJ2-3 and V is TRBV10-3; 7 bases fit TRBD2. The V gene end was trimmed by 2 bases and the J gene end by 4 bases; junction bases not matched to a gene: 3. Germline CDR1 and CDR2: ENHRY and SYGVKD. There are 14 residues in the CDR3. CDR3 residues: CAISEGGRADTQYF. CDR3 sequence (DNA): TGTGCCATCAGTGAGGGCGGGAGAGCAGATACGCAGTATTTT.

This sequence joins TRBV19 and TRBJ1-1, with D hard to call. The germline CDR1 and CDR2 sequences are LNHDA and SQIVND (reference sequence). There are 11 residues in the CDR3. V dropped 4 bases and J dropped 7 bases, with 7 bases sitting between them. The CDR3 DNA follows: TGTGCCAGTAGTACCGGAGTTGAAGCTTTCTTT. Its translation is CASSTGVEAFF.

The chain is built from TRBV9 and TRBJ2-1, with 7 positions matching TRBD2. The CDR3 covers 15 residues. CDR1 is SGDLS, CDR2 YYNGEE, per germline. V gave up 3 bases and J gave up 6 bases; unmatched junction bases: 9. The CDR3 coding sequence is TGTGCCAGCAGCGAACGGGCTAGCGGAGTCAATGAGCAGTTCTTC. It codes for CASSERASGVNEQFF.

The chain joins TRBV19 to TRBJ1-5, with 8 bases fitting TRBD1. Trimming cost V 6 bases and J 3 bases; bases outside gene matches: 4. This CDR3 spans 14 amino acids. Germline CDR1 LNHDA, CDR2 SQIVND (reference sequence). DNA of the CDR3: TGTGCCAGTAGCCGGACAGGGATCAATCAGCCCCAGCATTTT. This sequence encodes CASSRTGINQPQHF.

V gene TRBV9 combines with J gene TRBJ1-2, with 8 nucleotides matching TRBD1. Germline trimming cut 0 bases from V and 6 bases from J; bases unmatched to any gene: 4. From germline, CDR1 is SGDLS and CDR2 YYNGEE. The CDR3 runs to 14 residues. CDR3: CASSVAGQGNGYTF. For the CDR3, the DNA is TGTGCCAGCAGCGTAGCAGGACAGGGAAATGGCTACACCTTC.

This rearrangement joins TRBV5-5 to TRBJ2-7; a weak D match, TRBD1 (6 bases). The germline V gene encodes CDR1 SGHKS and CDR2 YYEKEE (reference sequence). The CDR3 loop spans 13 amino acids. V shed 3 bases and J shed 2 bases, with 9 bases lying between them. DNA for the CDR3: TGTGCCAGCAGCTACCAGGGGACCTACGAGCAGTACGTC. Protein product: CASSYQGTYEQYV.

The chain is built from TRBV19 and TRBJ1-4; TRBD1 aligns across 8 bases. The CDR3 consists of 15 residues. After removal of 5 bases from V and 3 bases from J, the junction contained 5 bases not matched to a gene. Germline CDR1 is LNHDA and CDR2 is SQIVND (reference sequence). For the CDR3, the DNA is TGTGCCAGTAGTGACAGGGGTTCGGCTAATGAAAAACTGTTTTTT. It codes for CASSDRGSANEKLFF.

This chain connects TRBV6-1 to TRBJ1-1, with D unclear. This CDR3 region has 13 residues. V shed 2 bases and J shed 3 bases, with 7 bases lying between them. Germline CDR1 and CDR2: MNHNS and SASEGT. The CDR3: CASSEYFYTEAFF. The CDR3 DNA reads TGTGCCAGCAGTGAATACTTCTACACTGAAGCTTTCTTT.

V usage is TRBV29-1 and J usage is TRBJ1-1; possibly TRBD1 for D (5 bases). The CDR3 consists of 14 residues. Germline assignment: CDR1 SQVTM and CDR2 ANQGSEA. Trimming took 4 bases from V and 0 from J, leaving 12 bases between them. The CDR3 sequence: CSVARGGVNTEAFF. The CDR3 DNA sequence: TGCAGCGTTGCCCGGGGGGGGGTGAACACTGAAGCTTTCTTT.

This chain uses TRBV25-1 with TRBJ2-1; 7 nucleotides line up with TRBD2. The V segment lost 1 base and the J segment 3 bases; nucleotides outside the gene matches: 6. Germline CDR1 is MGHDK and CDR2 is SYGVNS. CDR3 size: 16 residues. CDR3 DNA sequence: TGTGCCAGCAGTGAATCGGGGGGTACATTCTACAATGAGCAGTTCTTC. Translating gives CASSESGGTFYNEQFF.